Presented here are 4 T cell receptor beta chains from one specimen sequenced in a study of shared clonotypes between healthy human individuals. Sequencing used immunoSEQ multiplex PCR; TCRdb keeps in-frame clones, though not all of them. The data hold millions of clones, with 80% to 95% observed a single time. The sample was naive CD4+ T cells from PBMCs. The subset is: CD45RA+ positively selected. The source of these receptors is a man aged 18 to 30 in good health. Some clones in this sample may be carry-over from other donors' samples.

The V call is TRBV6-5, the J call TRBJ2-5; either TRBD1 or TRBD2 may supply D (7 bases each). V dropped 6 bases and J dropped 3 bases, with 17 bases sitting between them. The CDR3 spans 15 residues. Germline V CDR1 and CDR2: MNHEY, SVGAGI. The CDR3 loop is CASSTPAGGEETQYF. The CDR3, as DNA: TGTGCCAGCAGCACTCCAGCAGGGGGGGAAGAGACCCAGTACTTC.

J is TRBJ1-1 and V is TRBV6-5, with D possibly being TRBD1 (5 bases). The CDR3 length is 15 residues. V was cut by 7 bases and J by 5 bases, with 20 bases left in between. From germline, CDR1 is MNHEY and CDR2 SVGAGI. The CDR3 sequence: CASTLRGDLGTEAFF. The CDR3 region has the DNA TGTGCCAGCACCCTTCGGGGGGACTTGGGGACTGAAGCTTTCTTT.

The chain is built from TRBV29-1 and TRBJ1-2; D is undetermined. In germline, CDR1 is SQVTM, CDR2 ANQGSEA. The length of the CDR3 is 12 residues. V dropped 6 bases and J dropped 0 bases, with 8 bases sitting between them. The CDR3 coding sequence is TGCAGCGTAAGGTTAGCTAACTATGGCTACACCTTC. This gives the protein CSVRLANYGYTF.

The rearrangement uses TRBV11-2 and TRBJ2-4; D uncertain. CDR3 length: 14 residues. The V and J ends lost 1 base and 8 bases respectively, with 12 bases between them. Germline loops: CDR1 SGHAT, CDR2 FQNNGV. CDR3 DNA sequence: TGTGCCAGCAGCTTAGGGGCTGCCTGGGACATTCAGTACTTC. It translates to CASSLGAAWDIQYF.